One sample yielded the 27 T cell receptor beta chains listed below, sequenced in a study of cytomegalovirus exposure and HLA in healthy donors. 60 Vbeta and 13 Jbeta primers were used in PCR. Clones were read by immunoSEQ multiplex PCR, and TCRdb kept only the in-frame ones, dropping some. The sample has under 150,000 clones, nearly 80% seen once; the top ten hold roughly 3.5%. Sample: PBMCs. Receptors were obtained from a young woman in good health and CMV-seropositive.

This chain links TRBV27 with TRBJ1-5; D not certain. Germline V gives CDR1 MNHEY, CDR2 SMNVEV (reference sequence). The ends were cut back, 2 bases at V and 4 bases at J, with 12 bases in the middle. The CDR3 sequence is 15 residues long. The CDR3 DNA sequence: TGTGCCAGCAGTTTAATCGGGGTAGGGAATCAGCCCCAGCATTTT. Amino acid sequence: CASSLIGVGNQPQHF.

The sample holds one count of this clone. The CDR3 here is CASGGLAGWGANTGELFF. CDR3 sequence (DNA): TGTGCCAGCGGAGGACTAGCGGGGTGGGGGGCGAACACCGGGGAGCTGTTTTTT. The J gene is TRBJ2-2, the V gene TRBV2; 12 bases agree with TRBD2. V shed 8 bases and J 0 bases; nucleotides not matched to a gene: 10. The germline V gene encodes CDR1 SNHLY and CDR2 FYNNEI. The CDR3 totals 18 residues.

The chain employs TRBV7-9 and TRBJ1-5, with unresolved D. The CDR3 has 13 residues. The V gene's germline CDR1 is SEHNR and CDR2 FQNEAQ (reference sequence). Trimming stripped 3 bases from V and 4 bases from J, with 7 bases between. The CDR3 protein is CASSFTENQPQHF. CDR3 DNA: TGTGCCAGCAGCTTTACAGAGAATCAGCCCCAGCATTTT.

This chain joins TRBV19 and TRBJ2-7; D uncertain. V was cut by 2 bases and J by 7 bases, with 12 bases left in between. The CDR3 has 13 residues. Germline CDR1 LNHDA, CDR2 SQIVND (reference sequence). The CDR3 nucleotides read TGTGCCAGTAGTATACGGTCAGGTAGGGAGCAGTACTTC. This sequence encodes CASSIRSGREQYF.

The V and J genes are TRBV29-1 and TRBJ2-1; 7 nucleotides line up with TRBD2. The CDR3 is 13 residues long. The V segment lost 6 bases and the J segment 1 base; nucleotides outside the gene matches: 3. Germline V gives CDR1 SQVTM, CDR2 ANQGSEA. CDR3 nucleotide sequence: TGCAGCGTGTCGGGGGGTTCCTACAATGAGCAGTTCTTC. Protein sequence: CSVSGGSYNEQFF.

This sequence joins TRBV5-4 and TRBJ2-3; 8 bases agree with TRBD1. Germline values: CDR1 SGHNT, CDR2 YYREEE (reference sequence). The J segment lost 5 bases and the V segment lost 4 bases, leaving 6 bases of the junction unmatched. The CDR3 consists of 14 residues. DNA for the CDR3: TGTGCCAGCAGCGAGGACAGGGTGGAAGATACGCAGTATTTT. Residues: CASSEDRVEDTQYF.

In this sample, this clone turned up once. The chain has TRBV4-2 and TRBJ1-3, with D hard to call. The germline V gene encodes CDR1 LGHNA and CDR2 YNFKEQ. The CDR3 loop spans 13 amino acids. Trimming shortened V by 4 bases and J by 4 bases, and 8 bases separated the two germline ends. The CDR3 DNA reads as TGTGCCAGCAGCCCCCATCGGGGAAACACCATATATTTT. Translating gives CASSPHRGNTIYF.

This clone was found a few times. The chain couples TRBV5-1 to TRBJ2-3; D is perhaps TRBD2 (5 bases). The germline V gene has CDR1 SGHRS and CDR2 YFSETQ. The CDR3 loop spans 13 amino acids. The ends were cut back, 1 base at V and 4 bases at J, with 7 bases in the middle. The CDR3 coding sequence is TGCGCCAGCAGCTTGAGAGCGGCAGATACGCAGTATTTT. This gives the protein CASSLRAADTQYF. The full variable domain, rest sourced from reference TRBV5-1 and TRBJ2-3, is KAGVTQTPRYLIKTRGQQVTLSCSPISGHRSVSWYQQTPGQGLQFLFEYFSETQRNKGNFPGRFSGRQFSNSRSEMNVSTLELGDSALYLCASSLRAADTQYFGPGTRLTVL.

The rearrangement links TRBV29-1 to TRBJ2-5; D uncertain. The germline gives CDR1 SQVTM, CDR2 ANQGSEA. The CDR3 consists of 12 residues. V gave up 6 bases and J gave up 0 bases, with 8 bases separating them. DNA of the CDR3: TGCAGCGTCGCTGACAACCAAGAGACCCAGTACTTC. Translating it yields CSVADNQETQYF.

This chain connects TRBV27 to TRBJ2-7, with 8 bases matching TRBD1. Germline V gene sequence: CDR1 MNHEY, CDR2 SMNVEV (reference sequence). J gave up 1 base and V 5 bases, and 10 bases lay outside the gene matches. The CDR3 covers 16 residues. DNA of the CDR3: TGTGCCAGCAGTACGAGCCGGACAGGGCTATCCTACGAGCAGTACTTC. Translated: CASSTSRTGLSYEQYF.

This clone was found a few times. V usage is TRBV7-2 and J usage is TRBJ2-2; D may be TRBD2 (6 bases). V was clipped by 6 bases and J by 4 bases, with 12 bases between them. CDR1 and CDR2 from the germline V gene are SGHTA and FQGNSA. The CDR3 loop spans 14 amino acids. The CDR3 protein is CASRPGVTTGELFF. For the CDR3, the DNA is TGTGCCAGCAGGCCGGGGGTTACCACCGGGGAGCTGTTTTTT.

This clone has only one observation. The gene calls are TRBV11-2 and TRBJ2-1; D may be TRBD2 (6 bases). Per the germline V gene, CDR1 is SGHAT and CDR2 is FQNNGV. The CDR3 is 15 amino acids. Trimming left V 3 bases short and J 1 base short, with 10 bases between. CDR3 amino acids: CASSLPGTSYNEQFF. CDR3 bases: TGTGCCAGCAGCTTGCCGGGGACTTCCTACAATGAGCAGTTCTTC.

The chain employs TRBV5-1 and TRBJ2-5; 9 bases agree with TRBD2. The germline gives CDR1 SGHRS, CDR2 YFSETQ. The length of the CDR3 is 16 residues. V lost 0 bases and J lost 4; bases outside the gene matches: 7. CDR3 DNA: TGCGCCAGCAGCTTGGGGCTAGCGGGGACGGGAGAGACCCAGTACTTC. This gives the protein CASSLGLAGTGETQYF.

CDR3 sequence: CASSQDSLAGDEQFF. As DNA, the CDR3 is TGCGCCAGCAGCCAAGATTCGCTAGCGGGGGATGAGCAGTTCTTC. This rearrangement joins TRBV4-1 to TRBJ2-1; 10 bases agree with TRBD2. CDR1 and CDR2 (germline): MGHRA, YSYEKL. The CDR3 is made up of 15 amino acids. With 0 bases clipped from V and 8 bases from J, the junction kept 4 bases outside the gene matches.

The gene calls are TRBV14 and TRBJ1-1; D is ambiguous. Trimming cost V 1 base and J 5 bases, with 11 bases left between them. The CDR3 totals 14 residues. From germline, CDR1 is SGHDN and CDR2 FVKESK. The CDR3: CASSQVGWETEAFF. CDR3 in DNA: TGTGCCAGCAGCCAAGTGGGCTGGGAGACTGAAGCTTTCTTT.

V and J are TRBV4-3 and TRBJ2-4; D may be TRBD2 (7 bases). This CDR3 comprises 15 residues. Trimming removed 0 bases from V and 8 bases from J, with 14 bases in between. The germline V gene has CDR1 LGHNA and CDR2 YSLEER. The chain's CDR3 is CASSQDWQGRDIQYF. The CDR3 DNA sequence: TGCGCCAGCAGCCAAGATTGGCAGGGGAGGGACATTCAGTACTTC.

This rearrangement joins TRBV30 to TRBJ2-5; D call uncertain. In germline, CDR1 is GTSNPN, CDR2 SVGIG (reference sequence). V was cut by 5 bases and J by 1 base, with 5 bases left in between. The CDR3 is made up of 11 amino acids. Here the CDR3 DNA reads TGTGCCTGGGACTCCCAAGAGACCCAGTACTTC. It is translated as CAWDSQETQYF.

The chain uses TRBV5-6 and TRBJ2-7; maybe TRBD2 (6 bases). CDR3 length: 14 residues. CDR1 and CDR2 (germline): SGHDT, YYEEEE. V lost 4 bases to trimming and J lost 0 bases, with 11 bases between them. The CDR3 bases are TGTGCCAGCAGCCCCGGGGGTAGCTCCTACGAGCAGTACTTC. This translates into CASSPGGSSYEQYF.

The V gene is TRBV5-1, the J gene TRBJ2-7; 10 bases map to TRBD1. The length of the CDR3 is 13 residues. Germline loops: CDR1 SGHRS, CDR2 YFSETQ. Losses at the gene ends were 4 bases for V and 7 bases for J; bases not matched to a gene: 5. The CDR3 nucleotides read TGCGCCAGCAGCCAAGGGACAGGGGCTGAGCAGTACTTC. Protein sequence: CASSQGTGAEQYF.

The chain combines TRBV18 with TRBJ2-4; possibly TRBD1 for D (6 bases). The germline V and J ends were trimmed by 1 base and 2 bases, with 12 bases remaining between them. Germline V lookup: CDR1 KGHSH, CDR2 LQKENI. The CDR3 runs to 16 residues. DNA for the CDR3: TGTGCCAGCTCACCACAGGGACAACACACCAAAAACATTCAGTACTTC. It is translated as CASSPQGQHTKNIQYF.

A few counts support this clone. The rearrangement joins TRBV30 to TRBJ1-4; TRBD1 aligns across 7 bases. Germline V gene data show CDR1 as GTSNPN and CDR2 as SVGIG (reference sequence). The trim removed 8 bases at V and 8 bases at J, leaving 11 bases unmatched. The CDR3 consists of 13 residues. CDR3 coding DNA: TGTGCCATGGAAAGACAGGGAGAGGAAAAACTGTTTTTT. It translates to CAMERQGEEKLFF. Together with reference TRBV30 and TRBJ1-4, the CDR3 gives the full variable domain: SQTIHQWPATLVQPVGSPLSLECTVEGTSNPNLYWYRQAAGRGLQLLFYSVGIGQISSEVPQNLSASRPQDRQFILSSKKLLLSDSGFYLCAMERQGEEKLFFGSGTQLSVL.

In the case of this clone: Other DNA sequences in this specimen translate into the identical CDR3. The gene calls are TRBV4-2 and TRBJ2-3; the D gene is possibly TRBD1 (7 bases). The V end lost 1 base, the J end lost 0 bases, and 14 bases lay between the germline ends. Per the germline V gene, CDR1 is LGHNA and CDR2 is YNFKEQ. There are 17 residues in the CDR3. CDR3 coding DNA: TGTGCCAGCAGCCAAGGAGGGGGCGGGACTAGCACAGATACGCAGTATTTT. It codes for CASSQGGGGTSTDTQYF.

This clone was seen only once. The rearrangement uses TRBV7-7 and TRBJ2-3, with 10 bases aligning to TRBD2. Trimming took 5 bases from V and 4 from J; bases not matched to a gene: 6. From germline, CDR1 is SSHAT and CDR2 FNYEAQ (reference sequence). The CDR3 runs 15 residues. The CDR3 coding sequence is TGTGCCAGCAGCGAAAGCGGGGGGGCAGCAGATACGCAGTATTTT. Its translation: CASSESGGAADTQYF.

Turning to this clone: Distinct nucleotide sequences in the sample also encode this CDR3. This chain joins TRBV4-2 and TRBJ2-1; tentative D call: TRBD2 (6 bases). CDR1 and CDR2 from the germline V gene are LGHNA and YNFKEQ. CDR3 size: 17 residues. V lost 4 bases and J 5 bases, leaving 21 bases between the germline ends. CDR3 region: CASSLNNAGTINNEQFF. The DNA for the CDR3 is TGTGCCAGCAGCCTCAACAATGCGGGGACCATTAACAATGAGCAGTTCTTC.

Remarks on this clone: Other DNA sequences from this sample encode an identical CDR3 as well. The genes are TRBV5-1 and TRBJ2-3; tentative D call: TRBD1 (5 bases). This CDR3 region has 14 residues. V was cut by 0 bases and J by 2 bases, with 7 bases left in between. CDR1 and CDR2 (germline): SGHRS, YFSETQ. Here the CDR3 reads CASSLGQYTDTQYF. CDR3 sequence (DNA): TGCGCCAGCAGCTTGGGACAGTACACAGATACGCAGTATTTT. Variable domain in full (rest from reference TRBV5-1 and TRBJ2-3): KAGVTQTPRYLIKTRGQQVTLSCSPISGHRSVSWYQQTPGQGLQFLFEYFSETQRNKGNFPGRFSGRQFSNSRSEMNVSTLELGDSALYLCASSLGQYTDTQYFGPGTRLTVL.

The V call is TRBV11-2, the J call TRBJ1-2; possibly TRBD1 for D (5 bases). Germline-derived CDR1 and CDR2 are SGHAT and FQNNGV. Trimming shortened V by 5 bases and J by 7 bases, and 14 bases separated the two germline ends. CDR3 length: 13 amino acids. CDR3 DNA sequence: TGTGCCAGCAGCACCCCTAGACAGCCTGGCTACACCTTC. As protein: CASSTPRQPGYTF.

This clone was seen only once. The DNA of the CDR3 is TGTGCCAGCAGTGGACACGGGGGAGAAGAGACCCAGTACTTC. Amino acid sequence: CASSGHGGEETQYF. The V call is TRBV2, the J call TRBJ2-5; possible D gene TRBD2, 6 bases. CDR3 length: 14 residues. Germline-derived CDR1 and CDR2 are SNHLY and FYNNEI. V lost 4 bases and J lost 3, with 12 bases in between.